This record covers a single T cell receptor (beta chain). Its antigen is undetermined. This entry comes from a study of long-term antiretroviral therapy in people with HIV. Study results and caveats: Specimens of blood were obtained during about 2004 to 2018, possibly under older ART regimens.

The study drew at least one pre-ART and at least two post-ART PBMC samples from every donor. Every one of the participants with HIV received treatment in the United States. The length of the CDR3 is 15 residues. The V and J ends lost 6 bases and 4 bases, in that order; junction bases with no gene match: 8. Germline V gives CDR1 MNHNS, CDR2 SASEGT. It was version v3.0 of the immunoSEQ assay that was run at survey level. Only in-frame clones appear in the TCRdb table, and some are missing; sequencing was by immunoSEQ multiplex PCR. The sample holds about 20,000 clones; 80% are singletons and the top ten take 14%.

The TCR was taken from a woman in her thirties with HIV. Sequenced here: unsorted PBMCs, sampled 2.9 years after starting antiretroviral therapy. V usage is TRBV6-1 and J usage is TRBJ2-1; 8 bases agree with TRBD2. CDR3 in DNA: TGTGCCAGCAGCTACGGAAAGCGGGGGTACAATGAGCAGTTCTTC. Its protein product is CASSYGKRGYNEQFF.